This note documents a single TCR beta chain sequence. The target antigen is unknown. 13 Jbeta primers and 60 Vbeta primers were used for the PCR. Sequencing used immunoSEQ multiplex PCR; TCRdb keeps in-frame clones, though not all of them. This table has 150,000 or so clones, around three quarters appearing once. This entry belongs to a study of cytomegalovirus exposure and HLA in healthy donors. The germline V gene has CDR1 MNHNS and CDR2 SASEGT. Trimming stripped 1 base from V and 9 bases from J, with 11 bases between. The CDR3 has 13 residues. Study results and caveats: In the analysis, some V segments, TRBV6-2 and TRBV6-3 included, were excluded as indistinguishable. According to an earlier analysis, most TCR beta V segments yielded productive rearrangements about 90% or about 30% of the time.

This chain uses TRBV6-1 with TRBJ2-3, with a possible D match to TRBD2 (6 bases). Sequencing was carried out using PBMCs. The origin of this receptor is a woman aged 40 to 50 in good health and CMV-seronegative. The CDR3 protein is CASSEDGTSTQYF. CDR3 DNA sequence: TGTGCCAGCAGTGAAGACGGGACTTCCACGCAGTATTTT.